This T cell receptor beta chain stems from a study of identical twins. Findings of the study overall: Insertions were reduced in abundant cord blood beta clonotypes but not in memory repertoires.

This CDR3 contains 15 residues. Germline values: CDR1 DFQATT, CDR2 SNEGSKA (reference sequence). V lost 0 bases, J lost 4 bases, and 14 bases lay in between. A universal primer site was incorporated via template switching, and the cDNA contained unique molecular identifiers. TCRdb re-analysed the 5' RACE reads in MiXCR, keeping a single row per CDR3 protein. The data contain roughly 540,000 distinct CDR3 sequences, around 20% of them singletons. Of note for this clonotype: Its target is not known.

These data also formed part of another study, on T cells expressing NK-cell markers. As that report states: The sorts in several experiments were restricted to alpha-beta TCR T cells by an anti-gamma-delta TCR antibody. The study found these clonotypes also leading the CD3+CD56-NKG2C+ fraction in a few donors.

The J gene is TRBJ2-3, the V gene TRBV20-1; D possibly matches TRBD1 or TRBD2 (5 bases each). The sequence was obtained from a woman younger than 35 in good health. The sequenced sample consisted of CD4+ T cells sorted from blood. The CDR3: CSARDPIGAPDTQYF. CDR3 coding DNA: TGCAGTGCTAGAGACCCGATCGGGGCCCCAGATACGCAGTATTTT.